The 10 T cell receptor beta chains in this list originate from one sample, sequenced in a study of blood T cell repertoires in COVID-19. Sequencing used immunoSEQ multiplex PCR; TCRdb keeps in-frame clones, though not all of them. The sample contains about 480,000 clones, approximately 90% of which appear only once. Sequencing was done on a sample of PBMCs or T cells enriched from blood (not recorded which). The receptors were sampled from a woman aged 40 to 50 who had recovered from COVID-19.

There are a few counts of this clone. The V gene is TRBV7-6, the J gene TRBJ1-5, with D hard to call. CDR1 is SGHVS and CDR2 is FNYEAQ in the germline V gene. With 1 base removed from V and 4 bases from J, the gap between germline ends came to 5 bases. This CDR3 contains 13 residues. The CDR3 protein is CASSLGLNQPQHF. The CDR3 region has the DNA TGTGCCAGCAGCTTAGGTCTGAATCAGCCCCAGCATTTT.

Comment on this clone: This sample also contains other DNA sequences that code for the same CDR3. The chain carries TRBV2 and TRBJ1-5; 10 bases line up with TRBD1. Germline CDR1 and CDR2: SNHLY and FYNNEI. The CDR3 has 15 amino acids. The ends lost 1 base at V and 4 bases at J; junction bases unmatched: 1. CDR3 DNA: TGTGCCAGCAGTGAAGAGGGACAGGGGAATCAGCCCCAGCATTTT. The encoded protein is CASSEEGQGNQPQHF.

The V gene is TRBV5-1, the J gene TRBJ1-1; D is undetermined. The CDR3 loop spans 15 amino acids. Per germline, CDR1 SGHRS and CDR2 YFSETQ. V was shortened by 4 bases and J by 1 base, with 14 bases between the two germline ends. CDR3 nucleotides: TGCGCCAGCAGCCCGGAACGAGGGCGGAACACTGAAGCTTTCTTT. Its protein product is CASSPERGRNTEAFF.

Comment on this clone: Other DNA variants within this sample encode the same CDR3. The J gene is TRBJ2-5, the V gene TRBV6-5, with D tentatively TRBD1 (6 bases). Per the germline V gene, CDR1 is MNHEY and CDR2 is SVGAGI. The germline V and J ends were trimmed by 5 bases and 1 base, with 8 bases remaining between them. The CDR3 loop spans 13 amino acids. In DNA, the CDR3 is TGTGCCAGCAGTCGGACAGTCCAAGAGACCCAGTACTTC. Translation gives CASSRTVQETQYF.

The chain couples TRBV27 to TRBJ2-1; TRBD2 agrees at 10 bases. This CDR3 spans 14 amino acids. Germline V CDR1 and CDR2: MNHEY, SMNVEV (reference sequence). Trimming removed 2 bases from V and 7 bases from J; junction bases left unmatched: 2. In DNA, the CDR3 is TGTGCCAGCAGTTTACAACTAGCGGGAAATGAGCAGTTCTTC. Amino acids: CASSLQLAGNEQFF.

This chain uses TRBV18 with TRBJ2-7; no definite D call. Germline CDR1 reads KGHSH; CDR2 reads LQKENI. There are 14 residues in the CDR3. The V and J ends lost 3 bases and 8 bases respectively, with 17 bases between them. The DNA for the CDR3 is TGTGCCAGCTCACCGTCCGGGTCAACGCTAAAGCAGTACTTC. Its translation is CASSPSGSTLKQYF.

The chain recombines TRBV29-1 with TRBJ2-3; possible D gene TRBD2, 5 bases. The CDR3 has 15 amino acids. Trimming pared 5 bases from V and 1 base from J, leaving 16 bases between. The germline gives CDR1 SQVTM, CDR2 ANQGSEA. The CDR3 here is CSVIRSGMGTDTQYF. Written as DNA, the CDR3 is TGCAGCGTTATACGGAGCGGCATGGGCACAGATACGCAGTATTTT.

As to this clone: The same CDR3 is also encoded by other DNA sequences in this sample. CDR3 loop: CASSLRGLNTEAFF. In DNA, the CDR3 is TGTGCCAGCAGCTTAAGGGGCCTTAACACTGAAGCTTTCTTT. V is TRBV7-2 and J is TRBJ1-1, with D possibly being TRBD1 (5 bases). CDR3 size: 14 residues. CDR1 and CDR2 (germline): SGHTA, FQGNSA. V lost 2 bases and J lost 2, with 9 bases in between.

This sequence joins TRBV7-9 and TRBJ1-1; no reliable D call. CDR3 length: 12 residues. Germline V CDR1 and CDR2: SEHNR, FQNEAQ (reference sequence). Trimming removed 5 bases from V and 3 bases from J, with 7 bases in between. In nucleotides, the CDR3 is TGTGCCAGCAGCCTCCGGGACACTGAAGCTTTCTTT. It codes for CASSLRDTEAFF.

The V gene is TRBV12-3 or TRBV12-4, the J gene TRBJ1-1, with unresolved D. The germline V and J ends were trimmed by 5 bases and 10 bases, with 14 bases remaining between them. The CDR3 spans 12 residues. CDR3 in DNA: TGTGCCAGCAGTGAAAGAGGCAGCGGAGCTTTCTTT. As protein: CASSERGSGAFF.